Shown below are 27 T cell receptor beta chains from a single sample sequenced in a study of CD8+ T cells in alopecia areata. Described treatment: oral pan-JAK inhibitor, 5-10 mg twice daily. Reverse transcription of extracted RNA yielded cDNA, which provided the sequencing template. Profiling relied on immunoSEQ multiplex PCR, and the TCRdb table lists in-frame clones only, not all of them. The sample yields around 100,000 clones, 44% seen once. The sequences come from CD8+ T cells sorted from blood, collected at week 24, from a patient treated with tofacitinib. The receptor source for this set is a human donor with alopecia areata.

This chain connects TRBV29-1 to TRBJ1-2, with TRBD1 identical over 7 bases. This CDR3 spans 12 amino acids. Germline V gives CDR1 SQVTM, CDR2 ANQGSEA. With 7 bases clipped from V and 7 bases from J, the junction kept 9 bases outside the gene matches. The CDR3: CSAATGLGGYTF. The CDR3 coding sequence is TGCAGCGCCGCGACAGGGCTGGGTGGCTACACCTTC.

At least ten counts were recorded for this clone. The chain joins TRBV29-1 to TRBJ2-1; possibly TRBD2 for D (5 bases). The CDR3 length is 14 residues. The germline gives CDR1 SQVTM, CDR2 ANQGSEA. V lost 3 bases, J lost 1 base, and 10 bases lay in between. The CDR3 loop is CSVERRTSYNEQFF. DNA of the CDR3: TGCAGCGTTGAGCGGAGGACTTCCTACAATGAGCAGTTCTTC.

V gene TRBV23-1 combines with J gene TRBJ2-4; D call uncertain. TRBV23-1 is filed as an ORF, its function uncertain. This CDR3 has 12 amino acids. Trimming shortened V by 10 bases and J by 2 bases, and 9 bases separated the two germline ends. The CDR3 region is CATPLTKNIQYF. The CDR3 DNA follows: TGCGCCACCCCTCTAACCAAAAACATTCAGTACTTC.

This clone was seen a handful of times. The rearrangement uses TRBV6-5 and TRBJ2-4; D remains unclear. V lost 5 bases and J lost 0, with 11 bases in between. The CDR3 covers 15 residues. From germline, CDR1 is MNHEY and CDR2 SVGAGI. CDR3 loop: CASSPPPAAKNIQYF. The DNA of the CDR3 is TGTGCCAGCAGTCCTCCCCCTGCAGCCAAAAACATTCAGTACTTC.

This clone was picked up a small number of times. The chain has TRBV18 and TRBJ2-4; TRBD1 agrees at 8 bases. This CDR3 has 16 residues. Trimming removed 3 bases from V and 5 bases from J; junction bases left unmatched: 9. CDR1 is KGHSH, CDR2 LQKENI, per germline. The chain's CDR3 is CASSPGQGASENIQYF. CDR3 nucleotide sequence: TGTGCCAGCTCACCTGGCCAGGGGGCTTCCGAAAACATTCAGTACTTC.

CDR3 bases: TGTGCCATCAGTGTGACCGGGGATAACACTGAAGCTTTCTTT. This sequence encodes CAISVTGDNTEAFF. The V gene is TRBV10-3, the J gene TRBJ1-1; no clear D. This CDR3 comprises 14 residues. V lost 4 bases, J lost 2 bases, and 11 bases lay in between. CDR1 and CDR2 from the germline V gene are ENHRY and SYGVKD.

This clone was picked up a small number of times. This chain connects TRBV18 to TRBJ1-1; D is unclear. V was trimmed by 1 base and J by 8 bases, leaving 11 bases between them. Germline CDR1 is KGHSH and CDR2 is LQKENI. This CDR3 has 13 residues. The CDR3 DNA reads TGTGCCAGCTCACCACTAGCAGGAGACGAAGCTTTCTTT. Translation: CASSPLAGDEAFF.

CDR3 protein: CASSLAATLQGTQYF. The CDR3 nucleotides are TGTGCCAGCAGCTTGGCCGCCACCCTCCAGGGGACCCAGTACTTC. The rearrangement uses TRBV5-5 and TRBJ2-5, with TRBD1 as a possible D gene (5 bases). This CDR3 has 15 residues. CDR1 and CDR2 (germline): SGHKS, YYEKEE (reference sequence). Between the trimmed V and J ends, which lost 0 bases and 7 bases, there was a span of 16 bases.

The chain links TRBV12-5 to TRBJ2-1; TRBD2 matches 7 bases. The CDR3 is 17 residues long. Germline CDR1 and CDR2: LGHNT and FRNRAP. J gave up 3 bases and V 7 bases, and 15 bases lay outside the gene matches. CDR3: CASAAGGAGDIYNEQFF. As DNA, the CDR3 is TGTGCTAGTGCCGCCGGAGGTGCGGGAGACATCTACAATGAGCAGTTCTTC. Full variable domain (rest looked up from reference TRBV12-5 and TRBJ2-1): DARVTQTPRHKVTEMGQEVTMRCQPILGHNTVFWYRQTMMQGLELLAYFRNRAPLDDSGMPKDRFSAEMPDATLATLKIQPSEPRDSAVYFCASAAGGAGDIYNEQFFGPGTRLTVL.

J is TRBJ2-5 and V is TRBV11-2; 7 bases match TRBD1. The germline V gene has CDR1 SGHAT and CDR2 FQNNGV. V shed 5 bases, J shed 4 bases, and the junction held 7 bases outside the gene matches. The CDR3 sequence is 14 residues long. CDR3 sequence reads: CASSMGQYRETQYF. The CDR3 DNA reads as TGTGCCAGCAGCATGGGACAGTACAGAGAGACCCAGTACTTC.

This clone occurred a few times. This sequence joins TRBV7-9 and TRBJ2-2, with 14 nucleotides matching TRBD2. The CDR3 runs 17 residues. V gave up 5 bases and J gave up 0 bases; unmatched junction bases: 2. CDR1 SEHNR and CDR2 FQNEAQ come from the germline V gene (reference sequence). The CDR3 bases are TGTGCCAGCAGCAGGGGACTAGCGGGAGCGAACACCGGGGAGCTGTTTTTT. Translating gives CASSRGLAGANTGELFF. Looking up the rest from reference TRBV7-9 and TRBJ2-2 gives the full variable domain: DTGVSQNPRHKITKRGQNVTFRCDPISEHNRLYWYRQTLGQGPEFLTYFQNEAQLEKSRLLSDRFSAERPKGSFSTLEIQRTEQGDSAMYLCASSRGLAGANTGELFFGEGSRLTVL.

As DNA, the CDR3 is TGTGCCAGCAGTTTATTTCTAGCGGGAGGCCGAGAGACCCAGTACTTC. Protein sequence: CASSLFLAGGRETQYF. V usage is TRBV27 and J usage is TRBJ2-5, with 11 positions matching TRBD2. This CDR3 comprises 16 residues. CDR1 and CDR2 from the germline V gene are MNHEY and SMNVEV (reference sequence). V dropped 1 base and J dropped 4; count of bases not matched to a gene: 5.

The CDR3, as DNA: TGTGCCAGCGGGGGGGCTAATGAAAAACTGTTTTTT. Amino acid sequence: CASGGANEKLFF. This rearrangement joins TRBV27 to TRBJ1-4; D is possibly TRBD1 (5 bases). V was cut by 8 bases and J by 3 bases, with 7 bases left in between. The CDR3 length is 12 residues. CDR1 and CDR2 from the germline V gene are MNHEY and SMNVEV (reference sequence).

The CDR3 nucleotides read TGCAGCGCCATCTTACCCGGGTTGAGCAATCAGCCCCAGCATTTT. It translates to CSAILPGLSNQPQHF. The chain combines TRBV29-1 with TRBJ1-5; the D is unclear. Trimming cost V 7 bases and J 1 base, with 17 bases left between them. Germline-derived CDR1 and CDR2 are SQVTM and ANQGSEA. The CDR3 length is 15 residues.

The chain joins TRBV30 to TRBJ1-1, with TRBD1 matching 7 bases. The trim removed 4 bases at V and 6 bases at J, leaving 8 bases unmatched. Germline CDR1 GTSNPN, CDR2 SVGIG (reference sequence). This CDR3 contains 13 residues. The CDR3 DNA is TGTGCCTGGAAACAGGGGCCCCAGCCTGAAGCTTTCTTT. Translation: CAWKQGPQPEAFF.

The chain is built from TRBV28 and TRBJ2-1, with a weak D call TRBD2 (6 bases). In germline, CDR1 is MDHEN, CDR2 SYDVKM. V lost 6 bases and J lost 0, with 12 bases in between. This CDR3 spans 15 amino acids. The CDR3 DNA sequence: TGTGCCAGCAGGGTGGGGGGAAGCTCCTACAATGAGCAGTTCTTC. This sequence encodes CASRVGGSSYNEQFF.

The chain couples TRBV5-1 to TRBJ1-2; D may be TRBD1 (6 bases). The CDR3 sequence is 16 residues long. V lost 2 bases, J lost 7 bases, and 21 bases lay in between. Germline CDR1 SGHRS, CDR2 YFSETQ. The CDR3 DNA follows: TGCGCCAGCAGCTTCGGTTACAGGGAGACATGGCCTGGCTACACCTTC. Translation gives CASSFGYRETWPGYTF.

About this clone itself: Germline is not matched at one junction end, which may reflect a read error. The chain employs TRBV7-9 and TRBJ2-5; no firm D call. CDR1 is SEHNR and CDR2 is FQNEAQ in the germline V gene (reference sequence). The CDR3 spans 14 residues. The CDR3 nucleotides are TGTGCCAGCAGCCAGGCGGCGGACCAACAGACCCAGTACTTC. Residues: CASSQAADQQTQYF.

The rearrangement links TRBV2 to TRBJ2-7; 9 positions agree with TRBD2. CDR3 length: 13 amino acids. After removal of 10 bases from V and 4 bases from J, the junction contained 8 bases not matched to a gene. Looked up from germline, CDR1 is SNHLY and CDR2 is FYNNEI. As DNA, the CDR3 is TGTGCCACACTAAGACTAGCGGAATACGAGCAGTACTTC. Its translation: CATLRLAEYEQYF.

J is TRBJ1-1 and V is TRBV9, with D possibly matching TRBD1 (6 bases). Trimming left V 2 bases short and J 3 bases short, with 8 bases between. This CDR3 is built from 13 residues. Germline CDR1 reads SGDLS; CDR2 reads YYNGEE. As DNA, the CDR3 is TGTGCCAGCAGCGTGGGGGCGGACACTGAAGCTTTCTTT. Residues: CASSVGADTEAFF.

This clone has more than one count but fewer than ten. V usage is TRBV7-2 and J usage is TRBJ2-7; the D gene is possibly TRBD1 (5 bases). Germline-derived CDR1 and CDR2 are SGHTA and FQGNSA. This CDR3 region has 13 residues. Trimming removed 5 bases at V and 7 bases at J, with 15 bases between. The CDR3 DNA reads as TGTGCCAGCAGCCCACAATGGGGCTGGGAGCAGTACTTC. The encoded protein is CASSPQWGWEQYF. Together with reference TRBV7-2 and TRBJ2-7, the CDR3 gives the full variable domain: GAGVSQSPSNKVTEKGKDVELRCDPISGHTALYWYRQSLGQGLEFLIYFQGNSAPDKSGLPSDRFSAERTGGSVSTLTIQRTQQEDSAVYLCASSPQWGWEQYFGPGTRLTVT.

There are a few counts of this clone. The chain employs TRBV19 and TRBJ2-2; D is perhaps TRBD1 (7 bases). The CDR3 extends over 15 amino acids. Germline V lookup: CDR1 LNHDA, CDR2 SQIVND (reference sequence). V was clipped by 3 bases and J by 4 bases, with 12 bases between them. The CDR3 spells CASSMRRDSTGELFF. The CDR3 DNA follows: TGTGCCAGTAGTATGCGGAGGGACAGCACCGGGGAGCTGTTTTTT. Drawing the rest from reference TRBV19 and TRBJ2-2, the complete variable domain is DGGITQSPKYLFRKEGQNVTLSCEQNLNHDAMYWYRQDPGQGLRLIYYSQIVNDFQKGDIAEGYSVSREKKESFPLTVTSAQKNPTAFYLCASSMRRDSTGELFFGEGSRLTVL.

This clone is labeled as medium-sized. The chain employs TRBV28 and TRBJ1-5, with a possible D match to TRBD1 (6 bases). The germline V and J ends were trimmed by 8 bases and 0 bases, with 17 bases remaining between them. The CDR3 sequence is 16 residues long. Germline loops: CDR1 MDHEN, CDR2 SYDVKM. DNA of the CDR3: TGTGCCAGCTTGACAGGTTCGTCTTCTAGCAATCAGCCCCAGCATTTT. It is translated as CASLTGSSSSNQPQHF.

The chain joins TRBV9 to TRBJ2-1; D is ambiguous. Trimming left V 3 bases short and J 0 bases short, with 10 bases between. The CDR3 extends over 15 amino acids. CDR1 SGDLS and CDR2 YYNGEE come from the germline V gene. CDR3 protein: CASSAGPSSYNEQFF. The CDR3 DNA follows: TGTGCCAGCAGCGCAGGACCTAGCTCCTACAATGAGCAGTTCTTC.

The rearrangement links TRBV4-1 to TRBJ2-5, with D uncertain. Deletions cut 2 bases from V and 2 bases from J, with 9 bases between. Per germline, CDR1 MGHRA and CDR2 YSYEKL. The CDR3 contains 14 residues. The CDR3 sequence is CASSQPGVQETQYF. The CDR3 coding sequence is TGCGCCAGCAGCCAACCTGGAGTACAAGAGACCCAGTACTTC.

The V gene is TRBV7-3, the J gene TRBJ2-3; 7 nucleotides line up with TRBD2. J was trimmed by 3 bases and V by 5 bases; bases with no gene match: 23. Germline V gives CDR1 SGHTA, CDR2 FQGTGA. The CDR3 runs to 20 residues. Here the CDR3 DNA reads TGTGCCAGCAGCCCAATCCCCTTTTCGGCTAGCGGAGAAGAGACAGATACGCAGTATTTT. Its protein product is CASSPIPFSASGEETDTQYF.

In its sample, this clone was seen a few times. The V call is TRBV7-2, the J call TRBJ1-5; no reliable D call. V gave up 1 base and J gave up 10 bases, with 8 bases separating them. The V gene's germline CDR1 is SGHTA and CDR2 FQGNSA. The CDR3 totals 12 residues. The CDR3 loop is CASSLGTFPQHF. The CDR3 coding sequence is TGTGCCAGCAGCTTAGGGACTTTCCCCCAGCATTTT.